These T cell receptor beta chains were read from a single sample in a study of blood T cell repertoires in COVID-19. The data were produced by immunoSEQ multiplex PCR, yet TCRdb's version contains in-frame clones alone and is incomplete. This table has roughly 280,000 clones, about nine tenths appearing once. Sequencing was carried out using PBMCs or T cells enriched from blood (not recorded which). Receptors were obtained from a woman between 55 and 75 years old who had recovered from COVID-19. Both conserved end residues are part of each CDR3. A D gene is named only where the DNA matches it firmly. For some rows the clone size is stated as once, few or many, or as a class when expanded; others skip it.

clone size | CDR3 length | J gene | V gene | D gene | CDR3 DNA | CDR3 protein
once | 14 | TRBJ2-1 | TRBV29-1 | TRBD2 | TGCAGCGCCCTGTCAGCGGGAGGGGGCGGGGAGCAGTTCTTC | CSALSAGGGGEQFF
NA | 15 | TRBJ2-5 | TRBV13 | TRBD1 | TGTGCCAGCCCCCGAGGGACAGACTTACAAGAGACCCAGTACTTC | CASPRGTDLQETQYF
NA | 14 | TRBJ1-4 | TRBV19 | NA | TGTGCCAGTACCCTACATGGGGAGAATGAAAAACTGTTTTTT | CASTLHGENEKLFF
NA | 12 | TRBJ2-3 | TRBV23-1 | NA | TGCGCCAGCAGTCAACCCACTGATACGCAGTATTTT | CASSQPTDTQYF
once | 14 | TRBJ2-7 | TRBV28 | TRBD2 | TGTGCCAGCAGTTTCCCAGCGGGAGGGAGAGAGCAGTACTTC | CASSFPAGGREQYF
NA | 16 | TRBJ1-4 | TRBV28 | NA | TGTGCCAGCAGTGGACCTGGGGGGGGGACAAATGAAAAACTGTTTTTT | CASSGPGGGTNEKLFF
NA | 16 | TRBJ2-3 | TRBV11-2 | TRBD2 | TGTGCCAGCAGCTTCAGACTAGCGGGGGGGCTCGATACGCAGTATTTT | CASSFRLAGGLDTQYF
NA | 14 | TRBJ2-2 | TRBV27 | NA | TGTGCCAGCAGTTCCCAGGGGTTCCCCGGGGAGCTGTTTTTT | CASSSQGFPGELFF
NA | 14 | TRBJ1-3 | TRBV3-1/TRBV3-2 | TRBD1 | TGTGCCAGCGCGTTATCCGGGACAGACCACACCATATATTTT | CASALSGTDHTIYF
NA | 14 | TRBJ2-1 | TRBV2 | NA | TGTGCCAGCAGTGAGGTGGCGGGATACAATGAGCAGTTCTTC | CASSEVAGYNEQFF
NA | 16 | TRBJ1-5 | TRBV28 | NA | TGTGCCAGCAGTCCTCCATGGGGGGGACAAGCATCGCCCCAGCATTTT | CASSPPWGGQASPQHF
NA | 13 | TRBJ1-1 | TRBV7-3 | TRBD1 | TGTGCCAGCAGCTCAGGGGGGTCCACTGAAGCTTTCTTT | CASSSGGSTEAFF
NA | 15 | TRBJ1-2 | TRBV6-5 | NA | TGTGCCAGCTTCGGGGGGGGGCTAGCTAACTATGGCTACACCTTC | CASFGGGLANYGYTF
NA | 12 | TRBJ2-6 | TRBV29-1 | NA | TGCAGCGTCGTCTCTGGGGCCAACGTCCTGACTTTC | CSVVSGANVLTF
NA | 16 | TRBJ1-5 | TRBV6-4 | NA | TGTGCCAGCAGTGACCCGGGAACCTTTAGCAATCAGCCCCAGCATTTT | CASSDPGTFSNQPQHF
NA | 18 | TRBJ2-5 | TRBV12-2 | NA | TGTGCAAGTCGCTTAGCCCCTCCCGGGACAGGGGAGGGAGAGACCCAGTACTTC | CASRLAPPGTGEGETQYF
NA | 14 | TRBJ1-2 | TRBV19 | TRBD1 | TGTGCCAGTAGTGCCGGGACAGGGGAGAATGGCTACACCTTC | CASSAGTGENGYTF
NA | 18 | TRBJ1-3 | TRBV23-1 | NA | TGCGCCAGCAGTCAATCGTTCCAGGGAAGTGTCTCTGGAAACACCATATATTTT | CASSQSFQGSVSGNTIYF
NA | 15 | TRBJ1-5 | TRBV30 | NA | TGTGCCTGGAGTGTTGGGACACCCACCGCTCAGCCCCAGCATTTT | CAWSVGTPTAQPQHF
NA | 15 | TRBJ2-3 | TRBV18 | NA | TGTGCCAGCTCACCGAACCGGGACTCAACAGATACGCAGTATTTT | CASSPNRDSTDTQYF
NA | 15 | TRBJ2-1 | TRBV19 | NA | TGTGCCGCTAGACTCACAATAAGCTCCTACAATGAGCAGTTCTTC | CAARLTISSYNEQFF
NA | 16 | TRBJ2-1 | TRBV28 | TRBD2 | TGTGCCAGCAGTTTATTGACTAGCGGGAGTTACAATGAGCAGTTCTTC | CASSLLTSGSYNEQFF
NA | 15 | TRBJ2-7 | TRBV28 | NA | TGTGCCAGCAGTTTCGATGGGAGGAGCACTTACGAGCAGTACTTC | CASSFDGRSTYEQYF
NA | 17 | TRBJ2-5 | TRBV10-1 | TRBD2 | TGCGCCAGCAGTGGGTCTAGCGGGGGACTATGGAGAGAGACCCAGTACTTC | CASSGSSGGLWRETQYF
NA | 13 | TRBJ2-1 | TRBV19 | TRBD1 | TGTGCCAGTAGTACAGGGGGCTACAATGAGCAGTTCTTC | CASSTGGYNEQFF
NA | 15 | TRBJ1-1 | TRBV30 | NA | TGTGCCTGGCAAAGCGGTAGGGCGTGGGGCACTGAAGCTTTCTTT | CAWQSGRAWGTEAFF
NA | 17 | TRBJ2-2 | TRBV11-2 | TRBD2 | TGTGCCAGCAGCTTAGGGGCGGGAGGGTCATCCACCGGGGAGCTGTTTTTT | CASSLGAGGSSTGELFF
NA | 15 | TRBJ2-6 | TRBV19 | NA | TGTGCCAGTAGTCTTACAGGGTCTGGGGCCAACGTCCTGACTTTC | CASSLTGSGANVLTF
NA | 15 | TRBJ1-2 | TRBV7-8 | TRBD1 | TGTGCCAGCAGCTCCAGGGGGTACGCTAACTATGGCTACACCTTC | CASSSRGYANYGYTF
NA | 10 | TRBJ1-1 | TRBV29-1 | NA | TGCAGCGTAGGGGAAGTGTGGGCTTTCTTT | CSVGEVWAFF
NA | 16 | TRBJ2-6 | TRBV5-1 | NA | TGCGCCAGCAGCATCGACAGCAACTCTGGGGCCAACGTCCTGACTTTC | CASSIDSNSGANVLTF
NA | 14 | TRBJ1-5 | TRBV7-9 | NA | TGTGCCAGCAGCTTCTCCGGAGCACATCAGCCCCAGCATTTT | CASSFSGAHQPQHF
NA | 17 | TRBJ2-7 | TRBV5-1 | TRBD2 | TGCGCCAGCAGCTGGCACCTAGCGGGGGGTTACTCCTACGAGCAGTACTTC | CASSWHLAGGYSYEQYF
NA | 12 | TRBJ1-2 | TRBV29-1 | NA | TGCAGCGTTGAAGGGGGAGGGTATGGCTACACCTTC | CSVEGGGYGYTF
NA | 16 | TRBJ2-7 | TRBV4-2 | TRBD1 | TGTGCCAGCAGTACCATACCGGGACAGTCAATCTACGAGCAGTACTTC | CASSTIPGQSIYEQYF
NA | 15 | TRBJ1-2 | TRBV6-1 | TRBD1 | TGTGCCAGCAGTGATTGGACAGGGAAATTCTATGGCTACACCTTC | CASSDWTGKFYGYTF
NA | 13 | TRBJ2-2 | TRBV5-1 | NA | TGCGCCAGCAGCTTGAGCATGTCCGGGGAGCTGTTTTTT | CASSLSMSGELFF
NA | 15 | TRBJ2-1 | TRBV5-1 | TRBD2 | TGCGCCAGCAGCTTACTAGCGGGGGCTTACAATGAGCAGTTCTTC | CASSLLAGAYNEQFF
NA | 15 | TRBJ2-1 | TRBV7-7 | TRBD1 | TGTGCTAGCAGCCCTGGACAGGGTTCCTACAATGAGCAGTTCTTC | CASSPGQGSYNEQFF
NA | 17 | TRBJ2-1 | TRBV4-2 | TRBD2 | TGTGCCAGCAGCCAAAGGATAGCGGGAGGGCCCTTGAATGAGCAGTTCTTC | CASSQRIAGGPLNEQFF
NA | 16 | TRBJ1-1 | TRBV7-8 | NA | TGTGCCAGCAGCCGAAATTCCGTTTCGTTGAACACTGAAGCTTTCTTT | CASSRNSVSLNTEAFF
NA | 13 | TRBJ2-5 | TRBV29-1 | TRBD1 | TGCAGCGTTGAAGATGAATTCCGGGACAGGGCCTACTTC | CSVEDEFRDRAYF
NA | 16 | TRBJ1-5 | TRBV30 | NA | TGTGCCTGGAGTCCATTCTCTTCCGGGGAAGGTCAGCCCCAGCATTTT | CAWSPFSSGEGQPQHF
NA | 12 | TRBJ2-5 | TRBV5-1 | TRBD1 | TGCGCCAGTACAGGGGGCAGGGAGACCCAGTACTTC | CASTGGRETQYF
NA | 15 | TRBJ2-3 | TRBV3-1/TRBV3-2 | TRBD2 | TGTGCCAGCAGCCAGGCCGGGACTAGCGTCGATACGCAGTATTTT | CASSQAGTSVDTQYF
NA | 13 | TRBJ2-3 | TRBV25-1 | NA | TGTGCCAGCAGTGGCTACGCCACAGATACGCAGTATTTT | CASSGYATDTQYF
NA | 19 | TRBJ1-6 | TRBV11-2 | NA | TGTGCCAGCAGCTTAGTTATGGTACAGGCTCAAGGACAAAATTCACCCCTCCACTTT | CASSLVMVQAQGQNSPLHF
NA | 13 | TRBJ1-2 | TRBV19 | NA | TGTGCCAGTAGGGTAAACAGTCTCTATGGCTACACCTTC | CASRVNSLYGYTF
NA | 16 | TRBJ2-5 | TRBV24-1 | TRBD2 | TGTGCCACCAGTGATGCCAGCTCTAGCGGGAGGGAGACCCAGTACTTC | CATSDASSSGRETQYF
NA | 15 | TRBJ1-2 | TRBV11-2 | NA | TGTGCCAGCAGCTTAGATCGTATTACAGGATATGGCTACACCTTC | CASSLDRITGYGYTF
NA | 15 | TRBJ2-1 | TRBV27 | TRBD2 | TGTGCCAGCAGTCTAGCGGGAGGTCCCTACAATGAGCAGTTCTTC | CASSLAGGPYNEQFF
NA | 14 | TRBJ1-2 | TRBV7-2 | NA | TGTGCCAGCCCCCATAAGAAGGCAGGCTATGGCTACACCTTC | CASPHKKAGYGYTF
NA | 13 | TRBJ1-1 | TRBV2 | NA | TGTGCCAGCAGTGAATCGGTACAGGGTGAGGCTTTCTTT | CASSESVQGEAFF
NA | 15 | TRBJ2-2 | TRBV28 | TRBD1 | TGTGCCAGCAGCCGACAGGGAAGGAGCACCGGGGAGCTGTTTTTT | CASSRQGRSTGELFF